The 17 T cell receptor beta chains in this list originate from one sample, sequenced in a study of cytomegalovirus exposure and HLA in healthy donors. PCR amplification relied on 60 Vbeta primers (plus 13 Jbeta primers). Some clones are missing from TCRdb's copy, which holds only in-frame ones; the method was immunoSEQ multiplex PCR. Of about 300,000 clones listed, roughly 90% are singletons. The sample taken for sequencing was PBMCs. The receptors shown here come from a middle-aged man in good health and CMV-seropositive.

V usage is TRBV2 and J usage is TRBJ1-4, with TRBD1 matching over 10 bases. With 8 bases clipped from V and 7 bases from J, the junction kept 7 bases outside the gene matches. The germline V gene encodes CDR1 SNHLY and CDR2 FYNNEI. The CDR3 contains 14 residues. This CDR3 is CASGMDRGSEKLFF. Here the CDR3 DNA reads TGTGCCAGCGGGATGGACAGGGGGTCTGAAAAACTGTTTTTT.

This clone was picked up one time. The gene calls are TRBV28 and TRBJ1-4; TRBD1 is a possible D gene (6 bases). V gave up 2 bases and J gave up 11 bases, with 12 bases separating them. Per germline, CDR1 MDHEN and CDR2 SYDVKM. The CDR3 is 13 residues long. DNA for the CDR3: TGTGCCAGCAGTTTACTACTACAGGGTAAACTGTTTTTT. Protein: CASSLLLQGKLFF.

V is TRBV5-1 and J is TRBJ2-7; 8 nucleotides agree with TRBD2. The CDR3 has 20 residues. Germline V gene sequence: CDR1 SGHRS, CDR2 YFSETQ. V trimming: 1 base; J trimming: 2 bases; junction bases outside the gene matches: 20. CDR3 bases: TGCGCCAGCAGCTTGAGGGACGTAGCGGGACTTGGGGGAAGGACCTACGAGCAGTACTTC. Its protein is CASSLRDVAGLGGRTYEQYF. Full variable domain (missing parts from reference TRBV5-1 and TRBJ2-7): KAGVTQTPRYLIKTRGQQVTLSCSPISGHRSVSWYQQTPGQGLQFLFEYFSETQRNKGNFPGRFSGRQFSNSRSEMNVSTLELGDSALYLCASSLRDVAGLGGRTYEQYFGPGTRLTVT.

This sequence joins TRBV5-1 and TRBJ1-3; D possibly corresponds to TRBD1 (5 bases). The V gene's germline CDR1 is SGHRS and CDR2 YFSETQ. CDR3 length: 16 amino acids. The V gene lost 3 bases and the J gene lost 0 bases, with 13 bases spanning the gap. CDR3 protein: CASSSYTGLSGNTIYF. The DNA of the CDR3 is TGCGCCAGCAGCTCCTATACAGGCCTCTCTGGAAACACCATATATTTT.

The rearrangement joins TRBV27 to TRBJ2-5; 11 nucleotides match TRBD1. With 6 bases clipped from V and 1 base from J, the junction kept 4 bases outside the gene matches. The CDR3 loop spans 15 amino acids. Germline-derived CDR1 and CDR2 are MNHEY and SMNVEV (reference sequence). The DNA of the CDR3 is TGTGCCAGCAGGTGGACAGGGGGCCCCCAAGAGACCCAGTACTTC. This gives the protein CASRWTGGPQETQYF.

CDR3 in DNA: TGTGCCAGCACCTCAATAGCGGGCGGCAACTACGAGCAGTACTTC. Amino acids: CASTSIAGGNYEQYF. The chain joins TRBV6-1 to TRBJ2-7, with 7 bases lining up with TRBD2. The CDR3 consists of 15 residues. From germline, CDR1 is MNHNS and CDR2 SASEGT. The V and J ends lost 7 bases and 3 bases, in that order; junction bases with no gene match: 12.

V and J are TRBV19 and TRBJ2-7; 7 bases agree with TRBD1. CDR1 LNHDA and CDR2 SQIVND come from the germline V gene (reference sequence). The CDR3 has 13 amino acids. The trim removed 4 bases at V and 6 bases at J, leaving 6 bases unmatched. CDR3 nucleotides: TGTGCCAGTAGTAGGGACAGCCTCCGCGAGCAGTACTTC. Translation gives CASSRDSLREQYF.

J is TRBJ2-3 and V is TRBV13; D remains ambiguous. The germline gives CDR1 PRHDT, CDR2 FYEKMQ (reference sequence). V was shortened by 1 base and J by 4 bases, with 6 bases between the two germline ends. The CDR3 sequence is 13 residues long. CDR3 sequence reads: CASSLVAPDTQYF. The CDR3 region has the DNA TGTGCCAGCAGCTTAGTGGCCCCAGATACGCAGTATTTT.

CDR3 coding DNA: TGCGCCAGCAGCTGGGACAGCCTAAGCTCTGGGGCCAACGTCCTGACTTTC. This encodes CASSWDSLSSGANVLTF. This chain joins TRBV5-1 and TRBJ2-6, with TRBD1 matching over 7 bases. Germline lookup yields CDR1 SGHRS and CDR2 YFSETQ. The CDR3 has 17 amino acids. V trimming: 3 bases; J trimming: 0 bases; junction bases outside the gene matches: 6.

The chain carries TRBV18 and TRBJ1-2; 11 bases match TRBD1. CDR3 size: 13 residues. Germline trimming cut 5 bases from V and 7 bases from J; bases unmatched to any gene: 3. The germline V gene has CDR1 KGHSH and CDR2 LQKENI. CDR3 DNA sequence: TGTGCCAGCTCAACGGGACAGGGGGTTGGCTACACCTTC. Protein product: CASSTGQGVGYTF.

The rearrangement links TRBV11-2 to TRBJ2-7; TRBD2 matches at 9 bases. CDR1 is SGHAT, CDR2 FQNNGV, per germline. The CDR3 consists of 14 residues. Germline trimming cut 4 bases from V and 3 bases from J; bases unmatched to any gene: 4. The CDR3 is CASSSYSGSYEQYF. The CDR3, as DNA: TGTGCCAGCAGCTCCTATAGCGGGAGCTACGAGCAGTACTTC.

This clone was detected only a few times. Additional DNA sequences in this sample encode the identical CDR3. This chain connects TRBV5-1 to TRBJ1-1, with 8 bases aligning to TRBD1. In germline, CDR1 is SGHRS, CDR2 YFSETQ. This CDR3 region has 13 residues. J gave up 4 bases and V 3 bases, and 2 bases lay outside the gene matches. The CDR3: CASSSTGGTEAFF. The CDR3 region has the DNA TGCGCCAGCAGCTCCACAGGGGGCACTGAAGCTTTCTTT.

The gene calls are TRBV2 and TRBJ2-1; 14 positions agree with TRBD2. The germline V gene encodes CDR1 SNHLY and CDR2 FYNNEI. J was trimmed by 5 bases and V by 3 bases; bases with no gene match: 0. This CDR3 is built from 15 residues. Here the CDR3 DNA reads TGTGCCAGCAGTGAGGGACTAGCGGGGGACAATGAGCAGTTCTTC. Its translation is CASSEGLAGDNEQFF.

The chain couples TRBV7-2 to TRBJ2-7; TRBD1 is a possible D gene (6 bases). This CDR3 is 16 amino acids long. Germline values: CDR1 SGHTA, CDR2 FQGNSA. The V end lost 5 bases, the J end lost 5 bases, and 22 bases lay between the germline ends. The CDR3 DNA follows: TGTGCCAGCAGCCCAAGGCCTCGGCAGGGGCAAGACGAGCAGTACTTC. As protein: CASSPRPRQGQDEQYF.

This chain links TRBV27 with TRBJ2-1; 8 bases are a match to TRBD1. CDR3 length: 15 residues. The V segment lost 7 bases and the J segment 3 bases; nucleotides outside the gene matches: 8. Germline V CDR1 and CDR2: MNHEY, SMNVEV (reference sequence). The CDR3 DNA follows: TGTGCCAGCACCCGGAGGACAGGGCGCTACAATGAGCAGTTCTTC. It codes for CASTRRTGRYNEQFF.

The chain recombines TRBV29-1 with TRBJ1-1, with D maybe TRBD1 (5 bases). The CDR3 length is 13 residues. Germline CDR1 is SQVTM and CDR2 is ANQGSEA. V lost 7 bases and J lost 5, with 17 bases in between. The CDR3: CSAVTGEMTEAFF. CDR3 nucleotide sequence: TGCAGCGCCGTCACGGGGGAGATGACTGAAGCTTTCTTT.

The chain recombines TRBV29-1 with TRBJ2-3; 9 bases map to TRBD2. V shed 5 bases and J 5 bases; nucleotides not matched to a gene: 8. Germline V CDR1 and CDR2: SQVTM, ANQGSEA. The CDR3 is 14 residues long. CDR3: CSVLAGPLGDTQYF. In DNA form, the CDR3 reads TGCAGCGTTCTAGCGGGACCTTTAGGAGATACGCAGTATTTT.